The rows below give T cell receptor beta chains drawn from one sample of a study of cytomegalovirus exposure and HLA in healthy donors. Clones were sequenced by immunoSEQ multiplex PCR, and TCRdb holds only the in-frame ones, with some missing. The table records some 190,000 clones, roughly a tenth of them present only once. The specimen sequenced was PBMCs. The receptor set was obtained from a woman aged 25 to 39 in good health and CMV-seropositive. Both conserved end residues are part of each CDR3. The D gene is left open where the match is weak. A clone size is listed for some rows: how often the clone was seen (once, few, many), or a class if it is expanded.

TRBJ2-3 TRBD2 TRBV4-2 many TGTGCCAGCAGCCATGCCCCTAGCGGGACCACAGATACGCAGTATTTT CASSHAPSGTTDTQYF
TRBJ2-1 - TRBV5-1 few TGCGCCAGCAGCTTGGTGGAGGGGGAGCAGTTCTTC CASSLVEGEQFF
TRBJ2-6 TRBD1 TRBV7-6 - TGTGCCAGCAGCTTAATTGGTGCAGGGGGTTCAGGGGCCAACGTCCTGACTTTC CASSLIGAGGSGANVLTF
TRBJ2-6 - TRBV2 few TGTGCCAGCAGTGGGAACAGGGCCGGGGCCAACGTCCTGACTTTC CASSGNRAGANVLTF
TRBJ2-7 TRBD1 TRBV5-1 - TGCGCCAGCAGTTACACCGGACAGGTCAACGAGCAGTACTTC CASSYTGQVNEQYF
TRBJ1-5 TRBD1 TRBV6-1 few TGTGCCAGCAGTGGACAGGGAGTATTTACCAATCAGCCCCAGCATTTT CASSGQGVFTNQPQHF
TRBJ1-5 - TRBV19 few TGTGCCACCCAGACAGGAAATAGCAATCAGCCCCAGCATTTT CATQTGNSNQPQHF
TRBJ2-1 - TRBV19 - TGTGCCAGTAGTACCGCTGGGGCGAGTTTCTATGAGCAGTTCTTC CASSTAGASFYEQFF
TRBJ2-7 - TRBV15 few TGTGCCACCAAACTCCGGGGGTCCTACGAGCAGTACTTC CATKLRGSYEQYF
TRBJ2-7 TRBD1 TRBV7-9 few TGTGCCAGCAGCCTGGGACAGGGGGCCGACGAGCAGTACTTC CASSLGQGADEQYF
TRBJ2-2 - TRBV7-2 - TGTGCCAGCAGCTTTAGATCTGCGAACACCGGGGAGCTGTTTTTT CASSFRSANTGELFF